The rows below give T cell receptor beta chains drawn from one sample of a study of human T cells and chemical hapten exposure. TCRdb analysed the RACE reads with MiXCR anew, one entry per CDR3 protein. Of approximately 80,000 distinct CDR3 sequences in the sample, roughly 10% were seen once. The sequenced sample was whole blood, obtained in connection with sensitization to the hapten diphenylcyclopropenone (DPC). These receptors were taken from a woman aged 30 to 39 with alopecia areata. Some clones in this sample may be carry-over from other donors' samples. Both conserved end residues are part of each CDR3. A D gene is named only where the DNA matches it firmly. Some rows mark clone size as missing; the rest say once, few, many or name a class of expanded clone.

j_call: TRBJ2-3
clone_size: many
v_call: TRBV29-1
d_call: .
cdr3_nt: TGCAGCGTCGCTGGGGCCACAGATACGCAGTATTTT
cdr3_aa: CSVAGATDTQYF

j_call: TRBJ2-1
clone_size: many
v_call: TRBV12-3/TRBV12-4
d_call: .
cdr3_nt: TGTGCCAGCAGTCCCACCACAGGGCGTAGCAATGAGCAGTTCTTC
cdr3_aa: CASSPTTGRSNEQFF

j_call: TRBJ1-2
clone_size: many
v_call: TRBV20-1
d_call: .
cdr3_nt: TGCAGTGCTAGAGGACAGCCCGATACTAACTATGGCTACACCTTC
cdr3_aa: CSARGQPDTNYGYTF

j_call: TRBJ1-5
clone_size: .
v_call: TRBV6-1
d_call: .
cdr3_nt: TGTGCCAGCACCCGACAGCCCGCGGGTAAAAATCAGCCCCAGCATTTT
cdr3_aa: CASTRQPAGKNQPQHF

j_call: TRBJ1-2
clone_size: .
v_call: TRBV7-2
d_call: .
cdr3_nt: TGTGCCAGCAGCTTAGCAGATAATACCCCCACTAACTATGGCTACACCTTC
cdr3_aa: CASSLADNTPTNYGYTF

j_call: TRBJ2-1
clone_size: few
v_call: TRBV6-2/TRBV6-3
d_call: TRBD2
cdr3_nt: TGTGCCAGCAGTCCGGGAGGGCGGGTTTACAATGAGCAGTTCTTC
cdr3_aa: CASSPGGRVYNEQFF

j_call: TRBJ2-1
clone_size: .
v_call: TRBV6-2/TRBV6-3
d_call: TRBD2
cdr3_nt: TGTGCCAGCAGCAAAGCGGGGTCCCACAATGAGCAGTTCTTC
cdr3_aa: CASSKAGSHNEQFF

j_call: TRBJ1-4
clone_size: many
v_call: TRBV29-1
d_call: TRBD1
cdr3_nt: TGCAGCATACAGGGGGTAAATGAAAAACTGTTTTTT
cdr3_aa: CSIQGVNEKLFF

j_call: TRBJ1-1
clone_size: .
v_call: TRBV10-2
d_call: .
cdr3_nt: TGCGCCAGCAGTGAACAGAGACACACTGAAGTTGCTTTCTTT
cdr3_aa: CASSEQRHTEVAFF

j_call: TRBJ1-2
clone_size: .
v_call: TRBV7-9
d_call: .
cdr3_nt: TGTGCCAGCAGCCCGGAAGGGTCTGGGGCACCTAACTATGGCTACACCTTC
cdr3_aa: CASSPEGSGAPNYGYTF

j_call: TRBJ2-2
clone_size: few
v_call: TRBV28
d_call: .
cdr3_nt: TGTGCCAGCAACGATGCGGGAACTTACACCGGGGAGCTGTTTTTT
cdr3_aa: CASNDAGTYTGELFF

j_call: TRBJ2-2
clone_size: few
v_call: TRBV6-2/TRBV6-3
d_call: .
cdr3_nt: TGTGCCAGCAGTTACGGAACAGGGTTTTTTATGAGCACCGGGGAGCTGTTTTTT
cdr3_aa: CASSYGTGFFMSTGELFF

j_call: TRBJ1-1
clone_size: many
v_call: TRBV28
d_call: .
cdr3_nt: TGTGCCAGCATCTCTGGGGAGAACACTGAAGCTTTCTTT
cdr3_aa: CASISGENTEAFF

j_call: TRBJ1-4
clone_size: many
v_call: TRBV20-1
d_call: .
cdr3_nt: TGCAGTGCTAGAGTGGGACCAACTAATGAAAAACTGTTTTTT
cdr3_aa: CSARVGPTNEKLFF

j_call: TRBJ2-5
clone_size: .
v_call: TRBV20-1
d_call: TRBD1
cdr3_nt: TGCAGTGCTGTGGGACAGAAAGAGACCCAGTACTTC
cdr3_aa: CSAVGQKETQYF

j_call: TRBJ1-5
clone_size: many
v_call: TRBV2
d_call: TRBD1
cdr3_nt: TGTGCCAGCAAGGACAGGGGACATCAGCCCCAGCATTTT
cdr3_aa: CASKDRGHQPQHF

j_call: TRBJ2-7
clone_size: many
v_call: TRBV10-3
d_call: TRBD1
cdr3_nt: TGTGCCATCAGCCCTTTGGGACAGGGCCGCAACGAGCAGTACTTC
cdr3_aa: CAISPLGQGRNEQYF

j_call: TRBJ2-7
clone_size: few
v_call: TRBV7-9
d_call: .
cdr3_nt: TGTGCCAGCAGCCCCCCCCCTCAGCGGACCGCCTACGAGCAGTACTTC
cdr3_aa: CASSPPPQRTAYEQYF

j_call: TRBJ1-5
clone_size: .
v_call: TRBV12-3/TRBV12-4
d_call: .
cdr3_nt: TGTGCCAGCAGTTTAGTTCAGAATCAGCCCCAGCATTTT
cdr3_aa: CASSLVQNQPQHF

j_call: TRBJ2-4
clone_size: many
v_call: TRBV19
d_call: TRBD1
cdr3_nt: TGTGCCAGTACCCCCCACCGGGACAGAAAAAACATTCAGTACTTC
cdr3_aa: CASTPHRDRKNIQYF

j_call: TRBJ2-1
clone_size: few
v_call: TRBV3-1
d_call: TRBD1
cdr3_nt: TGTGCCAGCAGGGGGACAGGGGGAAATGAGCAGTTCTTC
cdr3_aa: CASRGTGGNEQFF

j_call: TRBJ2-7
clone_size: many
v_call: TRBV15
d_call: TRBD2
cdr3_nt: TGTGCCACCAGCAAGCGGGGACTCTACGAGCAGTACTTC
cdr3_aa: CATSKRGLYEQYF

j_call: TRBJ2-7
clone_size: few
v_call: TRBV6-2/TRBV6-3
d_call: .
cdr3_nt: TGTGCCAGCAGTTCCCCGACTGAGACTCCCTACGAGCAGTACTTC
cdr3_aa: CASSSPTETPYEQYF

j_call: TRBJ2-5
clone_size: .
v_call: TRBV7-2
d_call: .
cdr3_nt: TGTGCCAGCAGCTCCCTCCTGGTTGTACAAGAGACCCAGTACTTC
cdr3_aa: CASSSLLVVQETQYF

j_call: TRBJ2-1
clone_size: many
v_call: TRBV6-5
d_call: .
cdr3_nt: TGTGCCAGCAGTTACATAGGAGGGTTGCTTGGGTATGAGCAGTTCTTC
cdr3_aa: CASSYIGGLLGYEQFF

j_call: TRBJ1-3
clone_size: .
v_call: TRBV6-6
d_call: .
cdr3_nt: TGTGCCAGCAGTGAATCATGGAAAGCTGGAAACACCATATATTTT
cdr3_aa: CASSESWKAGNTIYF

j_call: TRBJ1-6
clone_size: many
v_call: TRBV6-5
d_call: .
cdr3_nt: TGTGCCAGCAGTTACAAGGATGTGAGCTCCTATAATTCACCCCTCCACTTT
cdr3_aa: CASSYKDVSSYNSPLHF

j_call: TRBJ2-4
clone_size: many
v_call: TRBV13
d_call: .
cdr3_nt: TGTGCCAGCGTTCTCCGGTCGACGGGTGACAAAAACATTCAGTACTTC
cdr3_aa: CASVLRSTGDKNIQYF

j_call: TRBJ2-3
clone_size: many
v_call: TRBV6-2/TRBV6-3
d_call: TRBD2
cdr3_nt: TGTGCCAGCAGTAGCGGACTCCCGTTAGCGGGGGATACGCAGTATTTT
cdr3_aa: CASSSGLPLAGDTQYF

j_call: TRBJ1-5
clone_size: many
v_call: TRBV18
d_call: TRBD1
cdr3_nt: TGTGCCAGCTCATCACGACAGGGCGACCAGCCCCAGCATTTT
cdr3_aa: CASSSRQGDQPQHF

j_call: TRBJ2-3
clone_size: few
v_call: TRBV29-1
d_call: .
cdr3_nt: TGCAGCGCTTACAGGGCAGATACGCAGTATTTT
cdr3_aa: CSAYRADTQYF

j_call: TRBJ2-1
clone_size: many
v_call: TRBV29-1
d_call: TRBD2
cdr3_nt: TGCAGCGTCCCACGGACTAGCTCTACTGAGCAGTTCTTC
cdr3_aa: CSVPRTSSTEQFF

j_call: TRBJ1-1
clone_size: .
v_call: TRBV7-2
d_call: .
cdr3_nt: TGTGCCAGCAGCCTCAGCCCACAAGTTGAAGCTTTCTTT
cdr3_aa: CASSLSPQVEAFF

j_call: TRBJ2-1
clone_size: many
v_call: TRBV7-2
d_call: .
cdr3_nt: TGTGCCAGCAGCAAAAGTGGAGCGGGCTACAATGAGCAGTTCTTC
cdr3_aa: CASSKSGAGYNEQFF

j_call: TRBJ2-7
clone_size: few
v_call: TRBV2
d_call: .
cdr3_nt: TGTGCCAGCAGTGGGTTGACATCCAGGATCGAGCAGTACTTC
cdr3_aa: CASSGLTSRIEQYF

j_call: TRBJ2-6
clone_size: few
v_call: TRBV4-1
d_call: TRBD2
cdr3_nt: TGCGCCAGCAGCCAAGGGGACTATGGGGCCAACGTCCTGACTTTC
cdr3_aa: CASSQGDYGANVLTF

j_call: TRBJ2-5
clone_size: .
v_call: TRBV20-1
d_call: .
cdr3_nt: TGCAGTGTCCCCACAGGAACACCAAGTGAGACCCAGTACTTC
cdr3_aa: CSVPTGTPSETQYF

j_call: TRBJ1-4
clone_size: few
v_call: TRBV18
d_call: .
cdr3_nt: TGTGCCAGCTCAGCCAGACAGAATGAAAAACTGTTTTTT
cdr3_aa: CASSARQNEKLFF

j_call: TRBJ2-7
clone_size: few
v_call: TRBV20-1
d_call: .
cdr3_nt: TGCAGTGCTACAGGGACCTACGAGCAGTACTTC
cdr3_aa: CSATGTYEQYF

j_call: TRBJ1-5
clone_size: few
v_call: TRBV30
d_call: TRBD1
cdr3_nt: TGTGCCTGGAGTCTGACAGGGAATCAGCCCCAGCATTTT
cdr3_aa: CAWSLTGNQPQHF

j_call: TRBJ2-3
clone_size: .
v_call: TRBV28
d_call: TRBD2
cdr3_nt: TGTGTCACACGAGGCGGGGGGGCCGGAGATACGCAGTATTTT
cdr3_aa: CVTRGGGAGDTQYF

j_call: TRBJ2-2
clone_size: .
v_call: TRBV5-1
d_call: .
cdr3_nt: TGCGCCAGCAGCTTGGAACACACCGGGGAGCTGTTTTTT
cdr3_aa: CASSLEHTGELFF

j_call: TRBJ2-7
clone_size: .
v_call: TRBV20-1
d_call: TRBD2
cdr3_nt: TGCAGTGCTAGAGAGAGTCCCCCTAGCGGGAGCTCCTACGAGCAGTACTTC
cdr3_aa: CSARESPPSGSSYEQYF